These T cell receptor beta chains were read from a single sample in a study of blood T cell repertoires in COVID-19. TCRdb's table, derived via immunoSEQ multiplex PCR, lists solely in-frame clones and lacks some. The data contain 150,000 to 200,000 clones, 82% of them singletons. The sample consisted of peripheral blood. These receptor sequences come from a woman between 40 and 55 years old with COVID-19, enrolled during active disease. Both conserved end residues are part of each CDR3. Each record gives: clone size, D gene, J gene, V gene, CDR3 protein, CDR3 DNA. A D gene is named only where the DNA matches it firmly. Clone size is not always given. Where it is, it says once, few, many or a class for expanded clones.

clone_size: NA
d_call: TRBD1
j_call: TRBJ2-5
v_call: TRBV6-6
cdr3_aa: CASSAQGRETQYF
cdr3_nt: TGTGCCAGCAGTGCACAGGGGCGGGAGACCCAGTACTTC

clone_size: NA
d_call: NA
j_call: TRBJ2-5
v_call: TRBV18
cdr3_aa: CASSPPTRELFGETQYF
cdr3_nt: TGTGCCAGCTCACCCCCCACTCGGGAGCTGTTCGGCGAGACCCAGTACTTC

clone_size: NA
d_call: TRBD1
j_call: TRBJ2-1
v_call: TRBV5-1
cdr3_aa: CASTGQGLDEQFF
cdr3_nt: TGCGCCAGCACGGGACAGGGTTTGGATGAGCAGTTCTTC

clone_size: NA
d_call: NA
j_call: TRBJ2-1
v_call: TRBV24-1
cdr3_aa: CATSDPFWGGEQFF
cdr3_nt: TGTGCCACCAGTGATCCCTTTTGGGGGGGCGAGCAGTTCTTC

clone_size: NA
d_call: TRBD2
j_call: TRBJ2-3
v_call: TRBV28
cdr3_aa: CASSGPILAGYTDTQYF
cdr3_nt: TGTGCCAGCAGCGGCCCCATACTAGCGGGATACACAGATACGCAGTATTTT

clone_size: NA
d_call: NA
j_call: TRBJ2-1
v_call: TRBV3-1/TRBV3-2
cdr3_aa: CASSQGPRNEQFF
cdr3_nt: TGTGCCAGCAGCCAAGGTCCTAGGAATGAGCAGTTCTTC

clone_size: NA
d_call: TRBD1
j_call: TRBJ2-7
v_call: TRBV11-2
cdr3_aa: CASSPDRGHEQYF
cdr3_nt: TGTGCCAGCAGCCCAGACAGGGGCCACGAGCAGTACTTC

clone_size: few
d_call: TRBD2
j_call: TRBJ2-3
v_call: TRBV5-4
cdr3_aa: CASSLEAGGLDTQYF
cdr3_nt: TGTGCCAGCAGCTTGGAAGCGGGAGGGTTAGATACGCAGTATTTT

clone_size: NA
d_call: NA
j_call: TRBJ2-2
v_call: TRBV9
cdr3_aa: CASSQAGGELFF
cdr3_nt: TGTGCCAGCAGCCAAGCAGGCGGGGAGCTGTTTTTT

clone_size: few
d_call: TRBD2
j_call: TRBJ2-7
v_call: TRBV4-1
cdr3_aa: CASSQRGTSGAYEQYF
cdr3_nt: TGCGCCAGCAGCCAAAGAGGGACTAGCGGTGCCTACGAGCAGTACTTC

clone_size: NA
d_call: NA
j_call: TRBJ2-3
v_call: TRBV7-9
cdr3_aa: CASSPELTQYF
cdr3_nt: TGTGCCAGCAGCCCGGAGCTGACGCAGTATTTT

clone_size: few
d_call: TRBD1
j_call: TRBJ1-1
v_call: TRBV11-2
cdr3_aa: CASSWDRAATEAFF
cdr3_nt: TGTGCCAGCAGCTGGGACAGGGCTGCGACTGAAGCTTTCTTT

clone_size: once
d_call: NA
j_call: TRBJ1-2
v_call: TRBV19
cdr3_aa: CASRGLGGYTF
cdr3_nt: TGTGCCAGTAGGGGGCTGGGGGGCTACACCTTC

clone_size: few
d_call: TRBD2
j_call: TRBJ2-3
v_call: TRBV5-1
cdr3_aa: CASSLTSGYTDTQYF
cdr3_nt: TGCGCCAGCAGCTTGACTAGCGGATACACAGATACGCAGTATTTT

clone_size: NA
d_call: NA
j_call: TRBJ2-7
v_call: TRBV18
cdr3_aa: CASSSQGNEQYF
cdr3_nt: TGTGCCAGCTCATCGCAGGGTAACGAGCAGTACTTC

clone_size: NA
d_call: TRBD2
j_call: TRBJ2-1
v_call: TRBV19
cdr3_aa: CASSIGGGTYNEQFF
cdr3_nt: TGTGCCAGTAGTATTGGCGGGGGAACCTACAATGAGCAGTTCTTC

clone_size: NA
d_call: TRBD1
j_call: TRBJ1-2
v_call: TRBV25-1
cdr3_aa: CASSESGDSYGYTF
cdr3_nt: TGTGCCAGCAGTGAATCCGGGGACAGCTATGGCTACACCTTC

clone_size: NA
d_call: TRBD1
j_call: TRBJ1-5
v_call: TRBV6-5
cdr3_aa: CASRTGQGSNQPQHF
cdr3_nt: TGTGCCAGCAGGACGGGACAGGGGAGCAATCAGCCCCAGCATTTT

clone_size: NA
d_call: NA
j_call: TRBJ2-5
v_call: TRBV6-4
cdr3_aa: CASSATGQETQYF
cdr3_nt: TGTGCCAGCAGCGCAACAGGACAAGAGACCCAGTACTTC

clone_size: NA
d_call: TRBD1
j_call: TRBJ1-6
v_call: TRBV2
cdr3_aa: CASRTGKGSYNSPLHF
cdr3_nt: TGTGCCAGCAGGACAGGGAAGGGCTCCTATAATTCACCCCTCCACTTT

clone_size: NA
d_call: TRBD2
j_call: TRBJ2-1
v_call: TRBV29-1
cdr3_aa: CSVHSGRNEQFF
cdr3_nt: TGCAGCGTCCATAGCGGGAGGAATGAGCAGTTCTTC

clone_size: few
d_call: NA
j_call: TRBJ1-2
v_call: TRBV7-8
cdr3_aa: CASSPSGGLGYTF
cdr3_nt: TGTGCCAGCAGCCCATCAGGAGGGCTCGGCTACACCTTC

clone_size: NA
d_call: NA
j_call: TRBJ1-6
v_call: TRBV19
cdr3_aa: CASSMGGLSPLHF
cdr3_nt: TGTGCCAGTAGTATGGGGGGGCTTTCACCCCTCCACTTT

clone_size: NA
d_call: NA
j_call: TRBJ2-1
v_call: TRBV7-2
cdr3_aa: CASSSYNYNEQFF
cdr3_nt: TGTGCCAGCAGCTCATACAATTACAATGAGCAGTTCTTC

clone_size: NA
d_call: NA
j_call: TRBJ1-2
v_call: TRBV28
cdr3_aa: CASSPDKFYGYTF
cdr3_nt: TGTGCCAGCAGCCCCGACAAATTCTATGGCTACACCTTC

clone_size: NA
d_call: TRBD2
j_call: TRBJ2-2
v_call: TRBV19
cdr3_aa: CASSMEAGGTGELFF
cdr3_nt: TGTGCCAGTAGTATGGAGGCGGGGGGCACCGGGGAGCTGTTTTTT

clone_size: NA
d_call: NA
j_call: TRBJ2-2
v_call: TRBV7-9
cdr3_aa: CASTLGRENTGELFF
cdr3_nt: TGTGCCAGCACCCTAGGGCGGGAGAACACCGGGGAGCTGTTTTTT

clone_size: once
d_call: NA
j_call: TRBJ2-3
v_call: TRBV30
cdr3_aa: CAWSSQGGGDTQYF
cdr3_nt: TGTGCCTGGAGTTCACAGGGAGGGGGAGATACGCAGTATTTT

clone_size: NA
d_call: NA
j_call: TRBJ2-1
v_call: TRBV11-2
cdr3_aa: CASSLAYNEQFF
cdr3_nt: TGTGCCAGCAGCTTAGCGTACAATGAGCAGTTCTTC

clone_size: NA
d_call: NA
j_call: TRBJ2-5
v_call: TRBV5-1
cdr3_aa: CASAYGGGKETQYF
cdr3_nt: TGCGCCAGCGCCTACGGGGGAGGAAAAGAGACCCAGTACTTC

clone_size: few
d_call: NA
j_call: TRBJ2-3
v_call: TRBV6-4
cdr3_aa: CASSDSGGADTQYF
cdr3_nt: TGTGCCAGCAGTGACTCAGGGGGTGCAGATACGCAGTATTTT

clone_size: few
d_call: TRBD1
j_call: TRBJ1-1
v_call: TRBV2
cdr3_aa: CASKRLRQGDTEAFF
cdr3_nt: TGTGCCAGCAAAAGATTGCGACAGGGCGACACTGAAGCTTTCTTT

clone_size: NA
d_call: TRBD2
j_call: TRBJ2-3
v_call: TRBV9
cdr3_aa: CASSQREGSADTQYF
cdr3_nt: TGTGCCAGCAGCCAGCGGGAGGGGTCCGCAGATACGCAGTATTTT

clone_size: NA
d_call: NA
j_call: TRBJ2-4
v_call: TRBV7-8
cdr3_aa: CASSLGFSRPGLAKNIQYF
cdr3_nt: TGTGCCAGCAGCTTAGGCTTTTCCCGCCCAGGACTAGCCAAAAACATTCAGTACTTC

clone_size: few
d_call: TRBD1
j_call: TRBJ1-2
v_call: TRBV4-2
cdr3_aa: CASSQDLFKTGDHGYTF
cdr3_nt: TGTGCCAGCAGCCAAGATCTTTTCAAGACAGGGGATCATGGCTACACCTTC

clone_size: NA
d_call: TRBD1
j_call: TRBJ2-7
v_call: TRBV3-1/TRBV3-2
cdr3_aa: CASSPGTVTYEQYF
cdr3_nt: TGTGCCAGCAGCCCCGGGACAGTTACCTACGAGCAGTACTTC

clone_size: NA
d_call: NA
j_call: TRBJ1-2
v_call: TRBV5-1
cdr3_aa: CASRPEGGAYGYTF
cdr3_nt: TGCGCCAGCAGACCTGAGGGGGGGGCCTATGGCTACACCTTC

clone_size: NA
d_call: TRBD1
j_call: TRBJ2-7
v_call: TRBV10-3
cdr3_aa: CAISATGAYEQYF
cdr3_nt: TGTGCCATCTCGGCCACAGGGGCTTACGAGCAGTACTTC

clone_size: NA
d_call: TRBD1
j_call: TRBJ1-6
v_call: TRBV28
cdr3_aa: CASSFSWTGVNSPLHF
cdr3_nt: TGTGCCAGCAGTTTCTCTTGGACAGGAGTCAATTCACCCCTCCACTTT

clone_size: NA
d_call: TRBD1
j_call: TRBJ1-6
v_call: TRBV28
cdr3_aa: CASSLFMGQGANSPLHF
cdr3_nt: TGTGCCAGCAGTTTATTCATGGGACAGGGGGCGAATTCACCCCTCCACTTT

clone_size: NA
d_call: TRBD1
j_call: TRBJ2-3
v_call: TRBV11-2
cdr3_aa: CATRFATGRTDTQYF
cdr3_nt: TGTGCCACCCGTTTCGCGACAGGGAGAACAGATACGCAGTATTTT

clone_size: NA
d_call: NA
j_call: TRBJ1-2
v_call: TRBV18
cdr3_aa: CASSQNREFPHGYTF
cdr3_nt: TGTGCCAGCTCACAAAACAGGGAATTTCCACATGGCTACACCTTC

clone_size: NA
d_call: TRBD1
j_call: TRBJ2-1
v_call: TRBV28
cdr3_aa: CASSRDSSSYNEQFF
cdr3_nt: TGTGCCAGCAGTAGGGACAGTAGCTCCTACAATGAGCAGTTCTTC

clone_size: NA
d_call: NA
j_call: TRBJ2-1
v_call: TRBV7-9
cdr3_aa: CASSLDGPRFNEQFF
cdr3_nt: TGTGCCAGCAGCTTAGATGGGCCAAGATTCAATGAGCAGTTCTTC

clone_size: once
d_call: TRBD2
j_call: TRBJ2-1
v_call: TRBV28
cdr3_aa: CASSSAGGSYNEQFF
cdr3_nt: TGTGCCAGCAGTTCGGCGGGAGGCTCCTACAATGAGCAGTTCTTC

clone_size: NA
d_call: TRBD2
j_call: TRBJ2-3
v_call: TRBV30
cdr3_aa: CAWSGLAGTDTQYF
cdr3_nt: TGTGCCTGGAGTGGACTAGCGGGAACAGATACGCAGTATTTT

clone_size: NA
d_call: NA
j_call: TRBJ2-2
v_call: TRBV2
cdr3_aa: CASKQAENTGELFF
cdr3_nt: TGTGCCAGCAAACAGGCCGAAAACACCGGGGAGCTGTTTTTT

clone_size: NA
d_call: NA
j_call: TRBJ2-7
v_call: TRBV27
cdr3_aa: CASSFLRDSSYEQYF
cdr3_nt: TGTGCCAGCAGTTTTCTGCGGGACAGCTCCTACGAGCAGTACTTC

clone_size: few
d_call: NA
j_call: TRBJ1-1
v_call: TRBV4-1
cdr3_aa: CASSQDDQGWIEAFF
cdr3_nt: TGCGCCAGCAGCCAAGATGATCAGGGGTGGATTGAAGCTTTCTTT

clone_size: NA
d_call: NA
j_call: TRBJ1-5
v_call: TRBV7-9
cdr3_aa: CASSLGRGLYNQPQHF
cdr3_nt: TGTGCCAGCAGCTTAGGCCGGGGACTCTACAATCAGCCCCAGCATTTT

clone_size: NA
d_call: TRBD2
j_call: TRBJ2-1
v_call: TRBV30
cdr3_aa: CAWSVRAGGLFF
cdr3_nt: TGTGCCTGGAGTGTACGAGCGGGAGGGCTGTTCTTC